This entry features one TCR beta chain sequence. This record comes from a study of blood T cell repertoires in COVID-19. The repertoire was sequenced with immunoSEQ multiplex PCR; TCRdb's copy has only in-frame clones and lacks some. The data hold 170,000 or so clones, with 85% to 90% observed a single time. The CDR3 contains 16 residues. J lost 5 bases, V lost 0 bases, and 9 bases had no gene match. The germline gives CDR1 MNHEY, CDR2 SMNVEV (reference sequence). This sequence originates from a man between 45 and 60 years old with active or convalescent COVID-19. Sequencing was performed on peripheral blood. The V gene is TRBV27, the J gene TRBJ1-1; 7 positions match TRBD1. The CDR3 loop reads CASSLSGGGWETEAFF. CDR3 DNA sequence: TGTGCCAGCAGTTTATCAGGGGGCGGTTGGGAAACTGAAGCTTTCTTT.